This T cell receptor (beta chain) came from a study of cytomegalovirus exposure and HLA in healthy donors. The wider study: HLA-typed donors were the source of approximately 88 million unique TCRs, which an early data release held. Study-level findings and limits: A few CMV-associated chains proved CMV antigen-specific in vitro.

V was clipped by 2 bases and J by 13 bases; unmatched bases: 8. CDR3 length: 14 amino acids. The germline V gene encodes CDR1 ENHRY and CDR2 SYGVKD. The study ran its PCR with 60 Vbeta and 13 Jbeta primers. Data came from immunoSEQ multiplex PCR; TCRdb stores just in-frame clones and leaves some out. The repertoire holds roughly 200,000 clones, 80% seen once, with roughly 0.65% in the top ten. This clone was observed a single time. Its specificity is not known. This receptor was obtained from a boy younger than 18 in good health and CMV-seronegative. Input material: PBMCs. The chain combines TRBV10-3 with TRBJ2-1, with 10 bases identical to TRBD2. The DNA for the CDR3 is TGTGCCATCAGTGAGCTGACTAGCGGGTCGGCCCAGTTCTTC. Protein: CAISELTSGSAQFF.